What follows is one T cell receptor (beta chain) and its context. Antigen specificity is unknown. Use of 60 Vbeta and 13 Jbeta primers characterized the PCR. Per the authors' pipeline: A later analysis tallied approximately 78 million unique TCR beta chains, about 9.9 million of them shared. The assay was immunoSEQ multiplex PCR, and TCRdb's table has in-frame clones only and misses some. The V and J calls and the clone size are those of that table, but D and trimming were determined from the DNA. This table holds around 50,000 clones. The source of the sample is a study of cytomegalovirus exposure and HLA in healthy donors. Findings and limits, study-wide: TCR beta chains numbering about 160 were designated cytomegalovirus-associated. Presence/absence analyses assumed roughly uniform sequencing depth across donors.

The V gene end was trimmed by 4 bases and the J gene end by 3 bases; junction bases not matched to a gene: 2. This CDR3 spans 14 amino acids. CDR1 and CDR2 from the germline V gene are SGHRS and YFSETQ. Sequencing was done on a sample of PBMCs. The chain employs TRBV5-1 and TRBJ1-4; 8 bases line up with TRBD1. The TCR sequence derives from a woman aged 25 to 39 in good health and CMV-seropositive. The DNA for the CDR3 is TGCGCCAGCAGCGCGGGACAGGCTAATGAAAAACTGTTTTTT. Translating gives CASSAGQANEKLFF.